The sequence of this T cell receptor (beta chain) was determined in a study of blood T cells in healthy people across ages. The overall study: About one barcoded beta molecule per two T cells was captured by template switching. Study results and limitations: The percentage of naive T cells correlated strongly with TCR beta diversity. Expanded clonotype changes were possibly confounded by unknown donor CMV status.

Germline trimming cut 0 bases from V and 5 bases from J; bases unmatched to any gene: 11. CDR1 and CDR2 (germline): LGHNA, YNFKEQ. The CDR3 totals 17 residues. The table lists this clonotype with a few counts. Its antigen is undetermined. It was with a sample-barcoded 5' primer and a J-beta primer mix that a second PCR of about 6 to 12 cycles was run. TCRdb recomputed calls from the 5' RACE reads with MiXCR, one row per CDR3 protein. The repertoire has hundreds of thousands of distinct CDR3 sequences, about 21% of them found once; the top ten carry roughly 3.9%. Isolated PBMCs totaled at least 6 million in each sample.

This clonotype was sampled from a man in his 70s in good health. The chain links TRBV4-2 to TRBJ2-5, with 8 bases aligning to TRBD2. Sequencing used blood. CDR3 loop: CASSQEYLAGGTETQYF. Here the CDR3 DNA reads TGTGCCAGCAGCCAAGAATACTTGGCGGGGGGCACGGAGACCCAGTACTTC.